These T cell receptor beta chains were read from a single sample in a study of shared clonotypes between healthy human individuals. Only in-frame clones appear in the TCRdb table, and some are missing; sequencing was by immunoSEQ multiplex PCR. In the table there are 400,000 to 600,000 clones, 75% to 80% of which are singletons. Sequences were obtained from PBMCs. Receptors were obtained from a woman between 40 and 55 years old in good health. Some clones in this sample may be carry-over from other donors' samples. Each CDR3 is given with its conserved first and last residue. A D gene is named only where the DNA matches it firmly. The listing skips clone size in some rows; elsewhere it reads once, few, many or a size class.

clone size: few; V gene: TRBV9; J gene: TRBJ2-1; D gene: .; CDR3 protein: CASSVTGGHNEQFF; CDR3 DNA: TGTGCCAGCAGCGTAACGGGTGGGCACAATGAGCAGTTCTTC
clone size: .; V gene: TRBV4-2; J gene: TRBJ2-7; D gene: TRBD2; CDR3 protein: CASSQDPASGRNEQYF; CDR3 DNA: TGTGCCAGCAGCCAAGACCCGGCTAGCGGGAGGAACGAGCAGTACTTC
clone size: .; V gene: TRBV5-6; J gene: TRBJ2-7; D gene: .; CDR3 protein: CASILGGWISYEQYF; CDR3 DNA: TGTGCCAGCATCCTCGGAGGGTGGATCTCCTACGAGCAGTACTTC
clone size: .; V gene: TRBV6-1; J gene: TRBJ1-4; D gene: .; CDR3 protein: CASSDNFATNEKLFF; CDR3 DNA: TGTGCCAGCAGCGACAACTTTGCAACTAATGAAAAACTGTTTTTT
clone size: .; V gene: TRBV7-2; J gene: TRBJ1-2; D gene: .; CDR3 protein: CASSLIRGGAYGYTF; CDR3 DNA: TGTGCCAGCAGCTTAATACGGGGGGGTGCCTATGGCTACACCTTC
clone size: .; V gene: TRBV21-1; J gene: TRBJ2-7; D gene: .; CDR3 protein: CASSKGSGMGWYEQYF; CDR3 DNA: TGTGCCAGCAGCAAAGGTAGCGGGATGGGTTGGTACGAGCAGTACTTC
clone size: .; V gene: TRBV6-5; J gene: TRBJ1-1; D gene: TRBD1; CDR3 protein: CASREDRGGTEAFF; CDR3 DNA: TGTGCCAGCAGAGAGGACAGGGGAGGGACTGAAGCTTTCTTT
clone size: .; V gene: TRBV27; J gene: TRBJ2-5; D gene: TRBD1; CDR3 protein: CASSLWQGANQETQYF; CDR3 DNA: TGTGCCAGCAGTTTATGGCAGGGGGCTAATCAAGAGACCCAGTACTTC
clone size: .; V gene: TRBV5-4; J gene: TRBJ2-1; D gene: .; CDR3 protein: CASSFVSGPVDEQFF; CDR3 DNA: TGTGCCAGCAGCTTCGTAAGCGGGCCGGTCGATGAGCAGTTCTTC
clone size: .; V gene: TRBV6-6; J gene: TRBJ1-1; D gene: .; CDR3 protein: CASSNVGHGNTEAFF; CDR3 DNA: TGTGCCAGCAGTAATGTGGGACACGGGAACACTGAAGCTTTCTTT
clone size: .; V gene: TRBV7-9; J gene: TRBJ1-2; D gene: TRBD1; CDR3 protein: CASSLSGQGNGYTF; CDR3 DNA: TGTGCCAGCAGCTTATCCGGACAGGGGAATGGCTACACCTTC
clone size: .; V gene: TRBV7-9; J gene: TRBJ2-2; D gene: .; CDR3 protein: CASSPSRSAGELFF; CDR3 DNA: TGTGCCAGCAGCCCAAGTAGGTCGGCCGGGGAGCTGTTTTTT
clone size: .; V gene: TRBV5-4; J gene: TRBJ2-7; D gene: .; CDR3 protein: CASSLALSRSNEQYF; CDR3 DNA: TGTGCCAGCAGCTTGGCCTTGAGTAGGAGTAACGAGCAGTACTTC
clone size: .; V gene: TRBV28; J gene: TRBJ1-5; D gene: .; CDR3 protein: CASSSSTVVYSNQPQHF; CDR3 DNA: .
clone size: many; V gene: TRBV18; J gene: TRBJ1-1; D gene: .; CDR3 protein: CASSPVADEAFF; CDR3 DNA: TGTGCCAGCTCACCAGTCGCGGATGAAGCTTTCTTT
clone size: few; V gene: TRBV6-5; J gene: TRBJ1-2; D gene: TRBD1; CDR3 protein: CASTPGQTNYGYTF; CDR3 DNA: TGTGCCAGCACCCCGGGACAGACTAACTATGGCTACACCTTC
clone size: .; V gene: TRBV6-5; J gene: TRBJ1-1; D gene: .; CDR3 protein: CASSPTLTEAFF; CDR3 DNA: TGTGCCAGCAGCCCTACTCTGACTGAAGCTTTCTTT
clone size: .; V gene: TRBV25-1; J gene: TRBJ1-1; D gene: .; CDR3 protein: CASSDLSADNGCEAFF; CDR3 DNA: TGTGCCAGCAGTGACCTCTCGGCGGATAATGGTTGTGAAGCTTTCTTT
clone size: .; V gene: TRBV18; J gene: TRBJ1-2; D gene: .; CDR3 protein: CASSPPWVDGYTF; CDR3 DNA: TGTGCCAGCTCACCACCGTGGGTTGATGGCTACACCTTC
clone size: .; V gene: TRBV5-1; J gene: TRBJ2-7; D gene: .; CDR3 protein: CASRSQTVTYEQYF; CDR3 DNA: TGCGCCAGCAGGTCCCAGACAGTCACCTACGAGCAGTACTTC
clone size: .; V gene: TRBV11-2; J gene: TRBJ2-7; D gene: TRBD1; CDR3 protein: CASSPRDRGYEQYF; CDR3 DNA: TGTGCCAGCAGCCCCCGGGACAGGGGTTACGAGCAGTACTTC
clone size: .; V gene: TRBV11-2; J gene: TRBJ2-7; D gene: .; CDR3 protein: CASSLSWQAPYEQYF; CDR3 DNA: TGTGCCAGCAGCTTATCTTGGCAGGCTCCCTACGAGCAGTACTTC
clone size: .; V gene: TRBV9; J gene: TRBJ2-2; D gene: TRBD1; CDR3 protein: CASSVVDRVVTGELFF; CDR3 DNA: TGTGCCAGCAGCGTAGTGGACAGGGTCGTCACCGGGGAGCTGTTTTTT
clone size: .; V gene: TRBV6-6; J gene: TRBJ1-2; D gene: .; CDR3 protein: CASSPRQQANYGYTF; CDR3 DNA: TGTGCCAGCAGCCCCAGACAGCAAGCTAACTATGGCTACACCTTC
clone size: .; V gene: TRBV27; J gene: TRBJ1-2; D gene: .; CDR3 protein: CASSLEPRGAGGYGYTF; CDR3 DNA: TGTGCCAGCAGTTTAGAGCCCCGGGGGGCCGGCGGCTATGGCTACACCTTC
clone size: .; V gene: TRBV6-5; J gene: TRBJ2-3; D gene: TRBD1; CDR3 protein: CASSWTGALYTQYF; CDR3 DNA: TGTGCCAGCAGTTGGACAGGGGCCCTATATACGCAGTATTTT
clone size: .; V gene: TRBV5-4; J gene: TRBJ1-1; D gene: .; CDR3 protein: CASSWPGPNTEAFF; CDR3 DNA: TGTGCCAGCAGCTGGCCAGGTCCGAACACTGAAGCTTTCTTT
clone size: .; V gene: TRBV6-1; J gene: TRBJ2-1; D gene: .; CDR3 protein: CASTDGSPYNEQFF; CDR3 DNA: TGTGCCAGCACCGACGGGAGCCCGTACAATGAGCAGTTCTTC
clone size: .; V gene: TRBV28; J gene: TRBJ2-7; D gene: TRBD2; CDR3 protein: CASSRTSGRGGPLYEQYF; CDR3 DNA: TGTGCCAGCTCAAGGACTAGCGGGAGAGGAGGCCCACTTTACGAGCAGTACTTC
clone size: .; V gene: TRBV9; J gene: TRBJ2-7; D gene: .; CDR3 protein: CASSVGAADGSYEQYF; CDR3 DNA: TGTGCCAGCAGCGTAGGCGCGGCAGATGGCTCCTACGAGCAGTACTTC
clone size: .; V gene: TRBV5-1; J gene: TRBJ2-3; D gene: TRBD1; CDR3 protein: CASSAGQGSTDTQYF; CDR3 DNA: TGCGCCAGCAGCGCCGGACAGGGAAGCACAGATACGCAGTATTTT
clone size: .; V gene: TRBV28; J gene: TRBJ2-7; D gene: TRBD1; CDR3 protein: CASSPRDRDSYEQYF; CDR3 DNA: TGTGCCAGCAGTCCCCGGGACAGGGACTCCTACGAGCAGTACTTC
clone size: .; V gene: TRBV19; J gene: TRBJ2-3; D gene: .; CDR3 protein: CASSMGGGVTQYF; CDR3 DNA: TGTGCCAGTAGTATGGGGGGCGGAGTTACGCAGTATTTT
clone size: .; V gene: TRBV6-1; J gene: TRBJ1-5; D gene: .; CDR3 protein: CASSELSRGISNQPQHF; CDR3 DNA: TGTGCCAGCAGTGAACTAAGTCGGGGGATTAGCAATCAGCCCCAGCATTTT
clone size: once; V gene: TRBV30; J gene: TRBJ1-6; D gene: .; CDR3 protein: CAWSGGRRGETLHF; CDR3 DNA: TGTGCCTGGAGTGGGGGGAGACGTGGAGAGACCCTCCACTTT
clone size: once; V gene: TRBV5-1; J gene: TRBJ1-4; D gene: .; CDR3 protein: CASSLIPATNEKLFF; CDR3 DNA: TGCGCCAGCAGCTTAATACCTGCGACTAATGAAAAACTGTTTTTT
clone size: .; V gene: TRBV7-2; J gene: TRBJ2-1; D gene: .; CDR3 protein: CASRLSARVYNEQFF; CDR3 DNA: TGTGCCAGCAGACTTAGCGCCAGAGTCTACAATGAGCAGTTCTTC